A single T cell receptor beta chain is shown here with its context. This table comes from immunoSEQ multiplex PCR, and its TCRdb copy is limited to in-frame clones, with some not included. The data contain some 93,000 clones, roughly 91% of them seen just once; the ten biggest clones take up more than 1.5%. The data are from a study of T cell changes during pregnancy in multiple sclerosis. Germline V gene lookup returns CDR1 ENHRY and CDR2 SYGVKD. Trimming took 3 bases from V and 10 from J; bases not matched to a gene: 4. CDR3 length: 14 residues. The clonotype was recovered from a female donor in good health, enrolled as a control in a pregnancy study. The chain uses TRBV10-3 and TRBJ2-1; 12 bases agree with TRBD2. The sample consisted of peripheral blood, taken after pregnancy. CDR3 nucleotides: TGTGCCATCAGTGACCCTGGACTAGCGGGGGAGCAGTTCTTC. Residues: CAISDPGLAGEQFF.